The entry that follows covers one T cell receptor (beta chain) sequence. The sample is drawn from a study of blood T cells in healthy people across ages. Germline V gene lookup returns CDR1 LNHDA and CDR2 SQIVND (reference sequence). The V segment lost 5 bases and the J segment 4 bases; nucleotides outside the gene matches: 7. CDR3 size: 15 residues. With a J-beta primer mix and a sample-barcoded 5' primer, a second PCR ran about 7 to 12 cycles. MiXCR, run by TCRdb on the 5' RACE reads, gives a single entry per CDR3 protein. The sample consists of hundreds of thousands of distinct CDR3 sequences, roughly 35% of them appearing once. Per sample, extraction of total RNA gave at least 6 micrograms in every case.

The rearrangement links TRBV19 to TRBJ2-3, with 9 positions matching TRBD2. The material sequenced was blood. This TCR was recovered from a man aged 18 to 30 in good health. The CDR3 region is CASSHWRGGADTQYF. CDR3 coding DNA: TGTGCCAGTAGTCATTGGCGGGGGGGCGCAGATACGCAGTATTTT.